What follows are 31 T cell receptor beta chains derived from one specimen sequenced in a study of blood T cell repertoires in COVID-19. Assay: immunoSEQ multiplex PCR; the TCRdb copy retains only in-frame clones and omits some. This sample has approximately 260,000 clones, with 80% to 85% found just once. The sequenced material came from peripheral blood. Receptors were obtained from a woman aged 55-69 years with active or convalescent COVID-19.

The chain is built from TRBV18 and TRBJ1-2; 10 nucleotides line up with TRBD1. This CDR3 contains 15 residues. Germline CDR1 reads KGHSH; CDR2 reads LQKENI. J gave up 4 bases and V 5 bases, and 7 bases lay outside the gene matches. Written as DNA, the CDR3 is TGTGCCAGCTCATCCCCGGGACAGGGGTCCTATGGCTACACCTTC. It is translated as CASSSPGQGSYGYTF.

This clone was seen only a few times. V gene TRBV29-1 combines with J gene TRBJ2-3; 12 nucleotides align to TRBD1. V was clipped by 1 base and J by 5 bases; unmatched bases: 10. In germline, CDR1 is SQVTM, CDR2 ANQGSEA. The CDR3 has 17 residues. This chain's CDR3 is CSVEGGQGANIIDTQYF. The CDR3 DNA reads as TGCAGCGTTGAAGGGGGACAGGGGGCCAACATTATAGATACGCAGTATTTT.

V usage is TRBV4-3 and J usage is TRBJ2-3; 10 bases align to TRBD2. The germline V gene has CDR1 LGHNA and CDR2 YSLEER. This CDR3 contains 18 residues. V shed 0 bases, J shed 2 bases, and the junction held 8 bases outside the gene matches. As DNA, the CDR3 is TGCGCCAGCAGCCAAGACCTTGGGCTAGCGGGGGTCACAGATACGCAGTATTTT. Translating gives CASSQDLGLAGVTDTQYF.

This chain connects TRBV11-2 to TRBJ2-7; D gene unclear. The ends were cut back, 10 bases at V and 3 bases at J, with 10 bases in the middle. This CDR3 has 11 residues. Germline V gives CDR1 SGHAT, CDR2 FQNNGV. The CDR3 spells CATTSGYEQYF. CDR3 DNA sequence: TGTGCCACCACATCAGGCTACGAGCAGTACTTC. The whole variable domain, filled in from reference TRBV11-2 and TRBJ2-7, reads EAGVAQSPRYKIIEKRQSVAFWCNPISGHATLYWYQQILGQGPKLLIQFQNNGVVDDSQLPKDRFSAERLKGVDSTLKIQPAKLEDSAVYLCATTSGYEQYFGPGTRLTVT.

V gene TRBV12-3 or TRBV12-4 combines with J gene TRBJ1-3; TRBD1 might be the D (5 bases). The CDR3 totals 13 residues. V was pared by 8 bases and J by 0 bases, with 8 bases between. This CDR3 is CASGGYSGNTIYF. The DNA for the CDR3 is TGTGCCAGCGGGGGGTACTCTGGAAACACCATATATTTT.

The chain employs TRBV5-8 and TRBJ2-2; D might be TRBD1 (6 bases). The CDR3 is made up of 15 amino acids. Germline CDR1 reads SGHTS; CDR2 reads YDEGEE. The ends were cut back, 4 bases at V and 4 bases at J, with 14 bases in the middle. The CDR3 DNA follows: TGTGCCAGCAGCCCTACAGGGTTTATCACCGGGGAGCTGTTTTTT. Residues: CASSPTGFITGELFF.

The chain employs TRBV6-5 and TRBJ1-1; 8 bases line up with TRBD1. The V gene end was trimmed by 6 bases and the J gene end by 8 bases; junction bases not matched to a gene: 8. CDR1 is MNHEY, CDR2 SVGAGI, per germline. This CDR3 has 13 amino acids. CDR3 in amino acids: CASRDSGTGEAFF. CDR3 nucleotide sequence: TGTGCCAGCAGGGATTCCGGGACAGGAGAAGCTTTCTTT.

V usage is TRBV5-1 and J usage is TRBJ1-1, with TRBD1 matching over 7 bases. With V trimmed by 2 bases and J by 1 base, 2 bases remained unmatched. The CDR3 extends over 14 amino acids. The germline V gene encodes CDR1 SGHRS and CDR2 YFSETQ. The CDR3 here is CASSLGQENTEAFF. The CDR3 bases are TGCGCCAGCAGCTTAGGACAGGAGAACACTGAAGCTTTCTTT.

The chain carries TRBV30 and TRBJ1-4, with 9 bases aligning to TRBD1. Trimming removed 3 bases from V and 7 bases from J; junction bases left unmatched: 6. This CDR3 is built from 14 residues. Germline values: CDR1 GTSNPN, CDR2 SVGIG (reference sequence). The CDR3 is CAWSVDRGGEKLFF. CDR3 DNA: TGTGCCTGGAGCGTGGACAGGGGTGGTGAAAAACTGTTTTTT.

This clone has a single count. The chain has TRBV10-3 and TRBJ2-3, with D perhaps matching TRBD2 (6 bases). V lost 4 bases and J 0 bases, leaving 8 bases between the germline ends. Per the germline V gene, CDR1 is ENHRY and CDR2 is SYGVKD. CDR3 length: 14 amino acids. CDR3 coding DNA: TGTGCCATCAGTGTTGCGGGAAGCACAGATACGCAGTATTTT. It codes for CAISVAGSTDTQYF.

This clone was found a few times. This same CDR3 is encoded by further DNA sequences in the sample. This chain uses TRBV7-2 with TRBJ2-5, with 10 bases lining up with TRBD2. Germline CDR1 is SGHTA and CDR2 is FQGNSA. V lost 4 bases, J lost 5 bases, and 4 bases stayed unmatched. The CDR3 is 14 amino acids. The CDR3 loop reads CASSYSSGGETQYF. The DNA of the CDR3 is TGTGCCAGCAGCTACTCTAGCGGGGGCGAGACCCAGTACTTC.

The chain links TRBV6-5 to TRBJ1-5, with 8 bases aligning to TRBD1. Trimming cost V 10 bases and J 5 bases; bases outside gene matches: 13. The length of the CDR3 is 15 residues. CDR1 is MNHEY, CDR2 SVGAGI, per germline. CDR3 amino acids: CATRVRGRRDQPQHF. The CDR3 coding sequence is TGTGCCACTCGGGTCAGGGGGCGCCGAGATCAGCCCCAGCATTTT.

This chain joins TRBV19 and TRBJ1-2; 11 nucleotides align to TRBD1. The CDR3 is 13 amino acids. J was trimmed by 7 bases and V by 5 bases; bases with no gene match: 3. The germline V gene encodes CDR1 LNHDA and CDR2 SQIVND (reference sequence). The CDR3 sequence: CASSAGTGGGYTF. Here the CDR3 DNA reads TGTGCCAGTAGTGCTGGGACAGGGGGTGGCTACACCTTC.

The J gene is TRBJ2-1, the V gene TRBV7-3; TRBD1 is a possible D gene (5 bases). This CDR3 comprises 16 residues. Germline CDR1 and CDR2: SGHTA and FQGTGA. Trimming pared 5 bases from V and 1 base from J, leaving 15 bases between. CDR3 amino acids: CASSPSLGVSYNEQFF. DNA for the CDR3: TGTGCCAGCAGCCCCAGCCTAGGGGTGTCCTACAATGAGCAGTTCTTC. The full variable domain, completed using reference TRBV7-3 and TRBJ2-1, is GAGVSQTPSNKVTEKGKYVELRCDPISGHTALYWYRQSLGQGPEFLIYFQGTGAADDSGLPNDRFFAVRPEGSVSTLKIQRTERGDSAVYLCASSPSLGVSYNEQFFGPGTRLTVL.

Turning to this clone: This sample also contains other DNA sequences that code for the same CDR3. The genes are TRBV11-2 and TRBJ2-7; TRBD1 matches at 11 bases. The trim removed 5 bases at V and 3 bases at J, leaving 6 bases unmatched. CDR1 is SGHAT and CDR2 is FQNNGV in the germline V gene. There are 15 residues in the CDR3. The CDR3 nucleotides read TGTGCCAGCAGCCCCGGGACAGGGGGGAGCTACGAGCAGTACTTC. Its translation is CASSPGTGGSYEQYF.

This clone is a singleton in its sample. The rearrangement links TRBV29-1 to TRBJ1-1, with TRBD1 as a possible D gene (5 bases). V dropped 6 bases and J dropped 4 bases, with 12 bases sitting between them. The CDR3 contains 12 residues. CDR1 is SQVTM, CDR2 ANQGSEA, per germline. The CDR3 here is CSVKGRGTEAFF. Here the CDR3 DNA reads TGCAGCGTAAAGGGGAGGGGCACTGAAGCTTTCTTT.

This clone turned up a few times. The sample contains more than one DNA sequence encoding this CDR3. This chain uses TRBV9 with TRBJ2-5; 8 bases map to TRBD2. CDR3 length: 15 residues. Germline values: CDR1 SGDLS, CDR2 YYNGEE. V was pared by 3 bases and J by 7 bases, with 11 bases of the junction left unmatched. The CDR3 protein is CASSGTGGAGGTQYF. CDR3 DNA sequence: TGTGCCAGCAGCGGGACCGGGGGCGCGGGGGGGACCCAGTACTTC.

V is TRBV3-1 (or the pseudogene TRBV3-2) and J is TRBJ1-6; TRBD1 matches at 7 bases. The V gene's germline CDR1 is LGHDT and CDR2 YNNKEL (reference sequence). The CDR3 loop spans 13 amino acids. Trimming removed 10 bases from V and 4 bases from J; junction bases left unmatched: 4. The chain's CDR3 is CATRTGYNSPLHF. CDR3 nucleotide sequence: TGTGCCACTAGGACAGGTTATAATTCACCCCTCCACTTT.

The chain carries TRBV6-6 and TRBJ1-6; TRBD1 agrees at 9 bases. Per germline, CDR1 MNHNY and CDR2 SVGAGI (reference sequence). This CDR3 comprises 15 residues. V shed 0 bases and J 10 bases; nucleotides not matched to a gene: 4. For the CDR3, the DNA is TGTGCCAGCAGTTACTCGGGACAGGGAAGCTCACCCCTCCACTTT. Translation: CASSYSGQGSSPLHF.

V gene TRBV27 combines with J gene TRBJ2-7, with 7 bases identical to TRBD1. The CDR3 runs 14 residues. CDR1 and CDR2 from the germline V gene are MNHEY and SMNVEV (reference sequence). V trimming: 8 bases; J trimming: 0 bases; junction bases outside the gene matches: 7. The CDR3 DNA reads TGTGCCAGCCTAGGGACAGCCAACTCCTACGAGCAGTACTTC. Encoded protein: CASLGTANSYEQYF.

The CDR3 loop is CASSLPGFGEAFF. In nucleotides, the CDR3 is TGCGCCAGCAGCCTCCCCGGGTTCGGTGAAGCTTTCTTT. J is TRBJ1-1 and V is TRBV5-1; D call uncertain. Germline assignment: CDR1 SGHRS and CDR2 YFSETQ. V lost 4 bases and J 7 bases, leaving 14 bases between the germline ends. The CDR3 runs to 13 residues.

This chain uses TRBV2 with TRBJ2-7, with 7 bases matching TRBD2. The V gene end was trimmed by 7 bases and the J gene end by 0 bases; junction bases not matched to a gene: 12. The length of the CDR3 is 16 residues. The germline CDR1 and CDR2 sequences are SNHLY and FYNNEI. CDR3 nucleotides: TGTGCCAGCAAATATCATTCGGGGGGAAGCTCCTACGAGCAGTACTTC. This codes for CASKYHSGGSSYEQYF. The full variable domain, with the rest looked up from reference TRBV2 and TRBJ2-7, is EPEVTQTPSHQVTQMGQEVILRCVPISNHLYFYWYRQILGQKVEFLVSFYNNEISEKSEIFDDQFSVERPDGSNFTLKIRSTKLEDSAMYFCASKYHSGGSSYEQYFGPGTRLTVT.

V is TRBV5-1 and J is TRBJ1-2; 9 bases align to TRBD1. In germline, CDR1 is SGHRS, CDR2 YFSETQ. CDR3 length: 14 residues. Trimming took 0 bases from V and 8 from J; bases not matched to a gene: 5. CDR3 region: CASSLDGTGHGYTF. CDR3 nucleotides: TGCGCCAGCAGCTTGGACGGGACAGGGCACGGCTACACCTTC.

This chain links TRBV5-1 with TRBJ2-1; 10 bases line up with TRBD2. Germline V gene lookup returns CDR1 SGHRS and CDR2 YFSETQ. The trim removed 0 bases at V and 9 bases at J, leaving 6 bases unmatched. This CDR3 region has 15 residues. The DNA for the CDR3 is TGCGCCAGCAGCTTGGGGGCTAGCGGGGGTAGTGAGCAGTTCTTC. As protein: CASSLGASGGSEQFF.

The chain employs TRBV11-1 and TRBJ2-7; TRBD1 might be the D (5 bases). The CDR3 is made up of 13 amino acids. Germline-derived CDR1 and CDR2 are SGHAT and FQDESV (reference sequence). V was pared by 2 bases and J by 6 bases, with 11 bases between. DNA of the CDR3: TGTGCCAGCAGCTTATCCAGAAGGGGCGAGCAGTACTTC. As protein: CASSLSRRGEQYF.

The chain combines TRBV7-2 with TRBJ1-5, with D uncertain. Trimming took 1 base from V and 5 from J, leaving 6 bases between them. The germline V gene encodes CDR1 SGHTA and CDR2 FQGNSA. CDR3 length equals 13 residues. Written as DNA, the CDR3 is TGTGCCAGCAGCTTAGACACCGATCAGCCCCAGCATTTT. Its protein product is CASSLDTDQPQHF.

CDR3: CASGLAGGRSYNEQFF. As DNA, the CDR3 is TGTGCCAGCGGACTAGCGGGGGGGCGATCCTACAATGAGCAGTTCTTC. The V call is TRBV19, the J call TRBJ2-1; 15 bases are a match to TRBD2. CDR1 and CDR2 (germline): LNHDA, SQIVND (reference sequence). This CDR3 is 16 amino acids long. The ends lost 9 bases at V and 1 base at J; junction bases unmatched: 4.

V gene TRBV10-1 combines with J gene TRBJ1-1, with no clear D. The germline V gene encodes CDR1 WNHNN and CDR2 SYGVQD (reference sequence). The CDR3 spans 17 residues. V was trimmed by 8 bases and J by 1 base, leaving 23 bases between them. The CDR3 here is CASSPTRGFGENTEAFF. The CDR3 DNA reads TGCGCCAGCTCACCCACCCGGGGTTTTGGAGAGAACACTGAAGCTTTCTTT.

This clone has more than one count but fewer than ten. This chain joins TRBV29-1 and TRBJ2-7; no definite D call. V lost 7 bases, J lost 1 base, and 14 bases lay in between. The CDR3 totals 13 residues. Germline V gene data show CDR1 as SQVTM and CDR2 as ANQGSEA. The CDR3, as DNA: TGCAGCGCCTCTACCCCACGATCCTACGAGCAGTACTTC. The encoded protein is CSASTPRSYEQYF.

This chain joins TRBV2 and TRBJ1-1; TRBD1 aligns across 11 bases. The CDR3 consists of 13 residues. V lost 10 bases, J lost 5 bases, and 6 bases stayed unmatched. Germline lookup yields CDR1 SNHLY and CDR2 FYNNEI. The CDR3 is CATGQGAHTEAFF. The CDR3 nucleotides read TGTGCCACCGGACAGGGGGCGCATACTGAAGCTTTCTTT.

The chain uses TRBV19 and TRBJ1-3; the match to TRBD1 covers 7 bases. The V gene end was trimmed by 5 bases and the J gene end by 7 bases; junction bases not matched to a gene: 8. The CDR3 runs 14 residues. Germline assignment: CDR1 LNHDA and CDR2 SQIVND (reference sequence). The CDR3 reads CASSDRDSRNTIYF. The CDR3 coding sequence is TGTGCCAGTAGTGATCGGGACAGCCGGAACACCATATATTTT.